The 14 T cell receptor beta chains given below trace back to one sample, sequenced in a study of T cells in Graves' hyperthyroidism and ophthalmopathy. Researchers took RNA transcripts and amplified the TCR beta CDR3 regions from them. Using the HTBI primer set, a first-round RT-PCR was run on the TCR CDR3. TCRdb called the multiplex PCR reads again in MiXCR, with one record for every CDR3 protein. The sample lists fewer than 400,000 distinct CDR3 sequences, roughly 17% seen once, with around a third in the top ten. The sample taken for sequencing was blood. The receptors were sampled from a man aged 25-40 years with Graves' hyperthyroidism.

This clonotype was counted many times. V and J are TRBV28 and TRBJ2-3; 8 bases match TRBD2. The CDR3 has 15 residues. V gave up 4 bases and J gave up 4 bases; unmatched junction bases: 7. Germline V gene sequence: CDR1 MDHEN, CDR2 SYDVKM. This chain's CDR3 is CASSSAGLASDTQYF. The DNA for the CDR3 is TGTGCCAGCAGTTCAGCAGGACTAGCTTCAGATACGCAGTATTTT. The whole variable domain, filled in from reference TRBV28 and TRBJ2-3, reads DVKVTQSSRYLVKRTGEKVFLECVQDMDHENMFWYRQDPGLGLRLIYFSYDVKMKEKGDIPEGYSVSREKKERFSLILESASTNQTSMYLCASSSAGLASDTQYFGPGTRLTVL.

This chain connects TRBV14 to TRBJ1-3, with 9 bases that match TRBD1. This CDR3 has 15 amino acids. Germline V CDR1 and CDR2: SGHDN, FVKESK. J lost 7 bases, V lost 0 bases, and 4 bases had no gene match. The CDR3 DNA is TGTGCCAGCAGCCAAGAAAACAGGGGGCGCAACACCATATATTTT. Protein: CASSQENRGRNTIYF.

CDR3: CASSLGNRLIYEQYF. CDR3 nucleotides: TGTGCCAGCAGCTTAGGCAACCGATTGATCTACGAGCAGTACTTC. The chain links TRBV7-2 to TRBJ2-7; no clear D. Germline loops: CDR1 SGHTA, CDR2 FQGNSA. This CDR3 has 15 residues. V was pared by 1 base and J by 3 bases, with 13 bases between.

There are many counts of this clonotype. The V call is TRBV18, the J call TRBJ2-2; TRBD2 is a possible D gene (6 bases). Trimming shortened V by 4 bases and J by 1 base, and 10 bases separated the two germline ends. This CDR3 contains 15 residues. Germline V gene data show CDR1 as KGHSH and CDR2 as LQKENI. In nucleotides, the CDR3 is TGTGCCAGCTCACGAATAGCGGTGAACACCGGGGAGCTGTTTTTT. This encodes CASSRIAVNTGELFF.

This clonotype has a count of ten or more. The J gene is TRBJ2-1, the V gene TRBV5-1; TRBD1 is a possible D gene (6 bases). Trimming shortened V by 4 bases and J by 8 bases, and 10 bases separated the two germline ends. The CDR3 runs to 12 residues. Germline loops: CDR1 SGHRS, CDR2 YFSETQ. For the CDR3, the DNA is TGCGCCAGCAGCCTACAGGGCGATGAGCAGTTCTTC. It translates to CASSLQGDEQFF.

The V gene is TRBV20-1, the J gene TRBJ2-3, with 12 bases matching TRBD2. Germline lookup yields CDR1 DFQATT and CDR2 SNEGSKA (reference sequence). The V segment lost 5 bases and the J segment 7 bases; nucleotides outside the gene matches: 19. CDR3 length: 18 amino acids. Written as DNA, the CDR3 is TGCAGTGCTCGGTCCACAGGGGAGGCTAGCGGGAGGGGAAATACGCAGTATTTT. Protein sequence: CSARSTGEASGRGNTQYF.

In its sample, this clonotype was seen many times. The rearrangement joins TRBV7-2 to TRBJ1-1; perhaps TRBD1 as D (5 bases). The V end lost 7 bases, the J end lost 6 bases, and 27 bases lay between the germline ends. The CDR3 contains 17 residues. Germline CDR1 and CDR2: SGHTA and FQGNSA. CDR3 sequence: CASTLGGWLRGGPEAFF. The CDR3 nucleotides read TGTGCCAGCACTCTGGGGGGTTGGTTGAGAGGCGGGCCTGAAGCTTTCTTT. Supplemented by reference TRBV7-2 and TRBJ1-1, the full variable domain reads GAGVSQSPSNKVTEKGKDVELRCDPISGHTALYWYRQSLGQGLEFLIYFQGNSAPDKSGLPSDRFSAERTGGSVSTLTIQRTQQEDSAVYLCASTLGGWLRGGPEAFFGQGTRLTVV.

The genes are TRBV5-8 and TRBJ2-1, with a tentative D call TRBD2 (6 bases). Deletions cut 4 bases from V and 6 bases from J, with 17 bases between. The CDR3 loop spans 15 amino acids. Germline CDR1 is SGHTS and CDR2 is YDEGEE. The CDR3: CASSPPWAGSNEQFF. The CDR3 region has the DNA TGTGCCAGCAGCCCACCCTGGGCGGGAAGCAATGAGCAGTTCTTC.

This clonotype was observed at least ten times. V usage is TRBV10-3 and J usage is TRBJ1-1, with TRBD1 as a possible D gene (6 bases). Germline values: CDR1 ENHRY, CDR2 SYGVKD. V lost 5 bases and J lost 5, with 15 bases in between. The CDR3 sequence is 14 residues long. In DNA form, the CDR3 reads TGTGCCATCAGTCCGGGGGACACTGAGACTGAAGCTTTCTTT. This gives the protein CAISPGDTETEAFF.

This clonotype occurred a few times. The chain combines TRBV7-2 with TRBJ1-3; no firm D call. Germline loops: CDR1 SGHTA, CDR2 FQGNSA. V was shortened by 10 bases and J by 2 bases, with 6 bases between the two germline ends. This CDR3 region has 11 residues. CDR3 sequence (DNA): TGTGCCACTAGACCTGGAAACACCATATATTTT. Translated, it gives CATRPGNTIYF.

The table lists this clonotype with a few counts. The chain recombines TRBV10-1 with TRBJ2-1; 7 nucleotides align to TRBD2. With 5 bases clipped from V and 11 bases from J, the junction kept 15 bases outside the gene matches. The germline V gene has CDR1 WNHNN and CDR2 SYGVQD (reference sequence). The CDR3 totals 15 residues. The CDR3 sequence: CASSFLAVMAHKQFF. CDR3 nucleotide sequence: TGCGCCAGCAGTTTCCTAGCGGTCATGGCCCATAAGCAGTTCTTC.

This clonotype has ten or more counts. In nucleotides, the CDR3 is TGTGCCACCAGAGGGTTACAGGGCGGCACTGAAGCTTTCTTT. It specifies CATRGLQGGTEAFF. The V gene is TRBV24-1, the J gene TRBJ1-1, with D perhaps matching TRBD1 (6 bases). Germline V gene lookup returns CDR1 KGHDR and CDR2 SFDVKD. V was shortened by 7 bases and J by 4 bases, with 15 bases between the two germline ends. The CDR3 runs 14 residues.

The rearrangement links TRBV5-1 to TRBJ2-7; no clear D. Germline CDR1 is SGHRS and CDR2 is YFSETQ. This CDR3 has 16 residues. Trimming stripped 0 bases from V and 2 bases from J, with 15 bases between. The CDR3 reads CASSLDSRIRAYEQYF. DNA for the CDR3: TGCGCCAGCAGCTTGGATTCAAGAATCCGAGCCTACGAGCAGTACTTC.

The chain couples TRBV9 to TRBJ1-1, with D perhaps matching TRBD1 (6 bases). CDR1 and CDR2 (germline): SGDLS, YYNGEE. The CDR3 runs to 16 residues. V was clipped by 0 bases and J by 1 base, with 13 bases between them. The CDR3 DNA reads TGTGCCAGCAGCGTAGGGGCAGGGGCTTCGAACACTGAAGCTTTCTTT. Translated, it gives CASSVGAGASNTEAFF.